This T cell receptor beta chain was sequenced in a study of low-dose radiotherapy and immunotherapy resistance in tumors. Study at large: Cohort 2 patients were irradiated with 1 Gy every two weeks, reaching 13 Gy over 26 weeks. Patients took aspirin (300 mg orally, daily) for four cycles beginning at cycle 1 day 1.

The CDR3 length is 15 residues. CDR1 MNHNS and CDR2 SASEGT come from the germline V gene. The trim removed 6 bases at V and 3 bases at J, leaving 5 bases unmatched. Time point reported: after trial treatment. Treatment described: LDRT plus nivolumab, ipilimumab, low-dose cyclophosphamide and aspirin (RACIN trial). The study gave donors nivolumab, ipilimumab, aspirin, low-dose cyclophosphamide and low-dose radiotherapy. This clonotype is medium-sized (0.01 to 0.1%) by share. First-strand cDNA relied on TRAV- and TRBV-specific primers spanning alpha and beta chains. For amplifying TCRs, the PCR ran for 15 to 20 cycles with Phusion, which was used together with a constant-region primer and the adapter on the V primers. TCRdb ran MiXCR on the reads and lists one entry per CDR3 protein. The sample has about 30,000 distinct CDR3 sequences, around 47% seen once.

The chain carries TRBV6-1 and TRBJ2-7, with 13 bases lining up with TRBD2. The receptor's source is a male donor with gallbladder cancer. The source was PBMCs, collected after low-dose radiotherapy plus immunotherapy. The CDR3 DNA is TGTGCCAGCAGCCGGGGACTAGCGGGGATCTACGAGCAGTACTTC. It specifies CASSRGLAGIYEQYF.